The clone carrying this TCR beta chain was recorded at least ten times. Antigen specificity is unknown. The read falls 3 residues short of the CDR3 end, and the missing part is taken from the germline J gene. Produced via immunoSEQ multiplex PCR; TCRdb's table is partial and in-frame only. Singletons are absent from the sample, which has roughly 55,000 clones. These data originate in a study of T cell clonality in common variable immunodeficiency. Notes on the study in general: Shared TCRbeta clones were fewer between CVID subjects than controls.

CDR3 size: 13 residues. The V gene's germline CDR1 is MDHEN and CDR2 SYDVKM. V lost 6 bases, J lost 6 bases, and 11 bases lay in between. This sequence joins TRBV28 and TRBJ2-2; maybe TRBD2 (6 bases). The sequenced sample was peripheral blood mononuclear cells. The clonotype was recovered from a person aged 18 to 70 in good health. The chain's CDR3 is CASRITSSGELFF. The CDR3 DNA, read in part, is TGTGCCAGCAGAATAACTAGCTCCGGGGAG.